These 24 T cell receptor beta chains were all obtained from the same sample, sequenced in a study of vaccination and CD4 T cells after COVID-19. Their antigens are not known. Cultured CD4+ T cell DNA underwent sequencing with the Oncomine TCR Beta short-read assay. TCRdb reprocessed the PCR reads via MiXCR and lists one record per CDR3 protein. The table includes some 11,000 distinct CDR3 sequences, roughly 40% detected once. The treatment denotes: approximately 11-day PBMC culture with coronavirus spike peptide pools or control peptides (ViraFEST assay). The starting material was CD4+ T cells from blood, cultured in vitro, obtained after SARS-CoV-2 vaccination. The receptors derive from a human donor who had recovered from COVID-19.

This clonotype was counted between two and nine times. The chain links TRBV7-2 to TRBJ2-2; D tentatively reads TRBD1 or TRBD2 (5 bases each). Trimming cost V 3 bases and J 4 bases, with 12 bases left between them. Germline V CDR1 and CDR2: SGHTA, FQGNSA. The CDR3 runs to 15 residues. This CDR3 is CASSFGAHGTGELFF. Here the CDR3 DNA reads TGTGCCAGCAGCTTCGGGGCGCATGGCACCGGGGAGCTGTTTTTT. Full variable domain (rest looked up from reference TRBV7-2 and TRBJ2-2): GAGVSQSPSNKVTEKGKDVELRCDPISGHTALYWYRQSLGQGLEFLIYFQGNSAPDKSGLPSDRFSAERTGGSVSTLTIQRTQQEDSAVYLCASSFGAHGTGELFFGEGSRLTVL.

CDR3: CASSSDIGTEAFF. CDR3 sequence (DNA): TGCGCCAGCAGCTCGGACATCGGAACTGAAGCTTTCTTT. The chain combines TRBV5-1 with TRBJ1-1; D might be TRBD1 (5 bases). Germline values: CDR1 SGHRS, CDR2 YFSETQ. V dropped 3 bases and J dropped 5 bases, with 11 bases sitting between them. The CDR3 is made up of 13 amino acids.

The CDR3 sequence: CASSQAHRGGYGYTF. For the CDR3, the DNA is TGTGCCAGCAGCCAAGCCCACAGGGGGGGCTATGGCTACACCTTC. The V call is TRBV3-1, the J call TRBJ1-2; 8 nucleotides align to TRBD1. Germline CDR1 reads LGHDT; CDR2 reads YNNKEL (reference sequence). Trimming removed 1 base from V and 4 bases from J; junction bases left unmatched: 5. This CDR3 is built from 15 residues. Complete variable domain (other parts from reference TRBV3-1 and TRBJ1-2): DTAVSQTPKYLVTQMGNDKSIKCEQNLGHDTMYWYKQDSKKFLKIMFSYNNKELIINETVPNRFSPKSPDKAHLNLHINSLELGDSAVYFCASSQAHRGGYGYTFGSGTRLTVV.

This clonotype has a handful of counts. V is TRBV7-8 and J is TRBJ1-5; weak D call: TRBD1 (6 bases). The CDR3 runs to 15 residues. Germline-derived CDR1 and CDR2 are SGHVS and FQNEAQ. V was clipped by 4 bases and J by 4 bases, with 14 bases between them. The CDR3, as DNA: TGTGCCAGCAGCTCTGGGTCGGGGGCTAATCAGCCCCAGCATTTT. It codes for CASSSGSGANQPQHF.

The chain combines TRBV10-3 with TRBJ2-5, with 10 positions matching TRBD2. Germline CDR1 reads ENHRY; CDR2 reads SYGVKD. V trimming: 3 bases; J trimming: 3 bases; junction bases outside the gene matches: 4. The CDR3 extends over 15 amino acids. The CDR3 coding sequence is TGTGCCATCAGTGACCCCGGACTAGCGGAAGAGACCCAGTACTTC. Translation gives CAISDPGLAEETQYF.

J is TRBJ1-5 and V is TRBV20-1; D unclear. V shed 1 base and J shed 0 bases, with 1 base lying between them. The CDR3 consists of 12 residues. CDR1 DFQATT and CDR2 SNEGSKA come from the germline V gene (reference sequence). Here the CDR3 reads CSARVSNQPQHF. The CDR3 DNA reads as TGCAGTGCTAGAGTTAGCAATCAGCCCCAGCATTTT.

The CDR3 DNA reads TGTGCCACCAGCAGCCTAGCGGGAGCGCGCAATGAGCAGTTCTTC. Protein sequence: CATSSLAGARNEQFF. The V and J genes are TRBV15 and TRBJ2-1; 10 bases align to TRBD2. The CDR3 is made up of 15 amino acids. The germline gives CDR1 LNHNV, CDR2 YYDKDF (reference sequence). V shed 3 bases, J shed 6 bases, and the junction held 5 bases outside the gene matches.

This clonotype occurred a few times. The rearrangement joins TRBV19 to TRBJ1-6; D is possibly TRBD1 (5 bases). The V end was cut by 5 bases, the J end by 6 bases, with 11 bases between. The CDR3 totals 14 residues. Germline V gene lookup returns CDR1 LNHDA and CDR2 SQIVND (reference sequence). This chain's CDR3 is CASSPLGGNSPLHF. In DNA, the CDR3 is TGTGCCAGTAGTCCCCTCGGGGGTAATTCACCCCTCCACTTT.

The rearrangement uses TRBV25-1 and TRBJ2-5; 14 bases are a match to TRBD2. This CDR3 is 17 amino acids long. Losses at the gene ends were 6 bases for V and 6 bases for J; bases not matched to a gene: 12. Germline V gene sequence: CDR1 MGHDK, CDR2 SYGVNS. Here the CDR3 reads CASRVLGTSGSRQTQYF. For the CDR3, the DNA is TGTGCCAGCAGGGTCCTCGGGACTAGCGGGAGTAGGCAGACCCAGTACTTC. Full variable domain (rest looked up from reference TRBV25-1 and TRBJ2-5): EADIYQTPRYLVIGTGKKITLECSQTMGHDKMYWYQQDPGMELHLIHYSYGVNSTEKGDLSSESTVSRIRTEHFPLTLESARPSHTSQYLCASRVLGTSGSRQTQYFGPGTRLLVL.

The V and J genes are TRBV24-1 and TRBJ2-1, with a tentative D call TRBD2 (5 bases). From germline, CDR1 is KGHDR and CDR2 SFDVKD. V lost 9 bases and J 5 bases, leaving 10 bases between the germline ends. This CDR3 comprises 12 residues. The CDR3 protein is CATASNNNEQFF. For the CDR3, the DNA is TGTGCCACCGCTAGCAATAACAATGAGCAGTTCTTC.

The V and J genes are TRBV5-4 and TRBJ2-5; TRBD2 aligns across 7 bases. V lost 2 bases to trimming and J lost 5 bases; unmatched junction nucleotides: 9. Germline values: CDR1 SGHNT, CDR2 YYREEE (reference sequence). The CDR3 is 15 residues long. Here the CDR3 reads CASSFGAGAGETQYF. The CDR3 DNA reads TGTGCCAGCAGCTTCGGGGCGGGAGCGGGGGAGACCCAGTACTTC.

This clonotype is medium-sized within its sample. The V gene is TRBV9, the J gene TRBJ2-7, with TRBD2 as a possible D gene (5 bases). This CDR3 has 15 amino acids. V dropped 5 bases and J dropped 3 bases, with 18 bases sitting between them. In germline, CDR1 is SGDLS, CDR2 YYNGEE. The CDR3 spells CASSTGGAGNYEQYF. Here the CDR3 DNA reads TGTGCCAGCAGTACCGGAGGCGCCGGTAACTACGAGCAGTACTTC.

In this sample, this clonotype turned up once. This CDR3 reads CASSASPGTTYNEQFF. CDR3 in DNA: TGTGCCAGCAGCGCCTCCCCAGGCACTACCTACAATGAGCAGTTCTTC. The rearrangement joins TRBV28 to TRBJ2-1; no firm D call. Germline assignment: CDR1 MDHEN and CDR2 SYDVKM. This CDR3 has 16 residues. Trimming took off 6 bases at V and 2 bases at J, with 17 bases between the two ends.

The V gene is TRBV20-1, the J gene TRBJ2-5; 8 bases match TRBD1. The V gene end was trimmed by 5 bases and the J gene end by 2 bases; junction bases not matched to a gene: 4. Germline values: CDR1 DFQATT, CDR2 SNEGSKA (reference sequence). The CDR3 covers 13 residues. CDR3 nucleotides: TGCAGTGCTTCCCGGACAGGGCAAGAGACCCAGTACTTC. Translation gives CSASRTGQETQYF.

The chain employs TRBV19 and TRBJ1-5; possible D gene TRBD1, 5 bases. V lost 2 bases to trimming and J lost 1 base, with 9 bases between them. Germline V gene lookup returns CDR1 LNHDA and CDR2 SQIVND (reference sequence). This CDR3 has 15 residues. The CDR3 sequence: CASSIRQLSNQPQHF. CDR3 sequence (DNA): TGTGCCAGTAGTATAAGACAGTTAAGCAATCAGCCCCAGCATTTT. The full variable domain, with the rest looked up from reference TRBV19 and TRBJ1-5, is DGGITQSPKYLFRKEGQNVTLSCEQNLNHDAMYWYRQDPGQGLRLIYYSQIVNDFQKGDIAEGYSVSREKKESFPLTVTSAQKNPTAFYLCASSIRQLSNQPQHFGDGTRLSIL.

This clonotype has just a few counts. This chain uses TRBV7-3 with TRBJ2-3, with 9 nucleotides matching TRBD2. V trimming: 0 bases; J trimming: 0 bases; junction bases outside the gene matches: 1. The CDR3 has 16 residues. The germline V gene has CDR1 SGHTA and CDR2 FQGTGA. The CDR3, as DNA: TGTGCCAGCAGCTTAACGGGACTAGCAAGCACAGATACGCAGTATTTT. It yields the protein CASSLTGLASTDTQYF. Filled out from reference TRBV7-3 and TRBJ2-3, the complete variable domain reads GAGVSQTPSNKVTEKGKYVELRCDPISGHTALYWYRQSLGQGPEFLIYFQGTGAADDSGLPNDRFFAVRPEGSVSTLKIQRTERGDSAVYLCASSLTGLASTDTQYFGPGTRLTVL.

CDR3 amino acids: CASSAPGGGKETQYF. The CDR3 coding sequence is TGTGCCAGCAGTGCCCCAGGGGGGGGAAAAGAGACCCAGTACTTC. The chain uses TRBV28 and TRBJ2-5; D might be TRBD1 or TRBD2, each matching 7 bases. CDR3 length equals 15 residues. Germline V gene sequence: CDR1 MDHEN, CDR2 SYDVKM. With 5 bases removed from V and 3 bases from J, the gap between germline ends came to 16 bases. The whole variable domain, remainder taken from reference TRBV28 and TRBJ2-5, is DVKVTQSSRYLVKRTGEKVFLECVQDMDHENMFWYRQDPGLGLRLIYFSYDVKMKEKGDIPEGYSVSREKKERFSLILESASTNQTSMYLCASSAPGGGKETQYFGPGTRLLVL.

The gene calls are TRBV7-8 and TRBJ2-1, with 11 positions matching TRBD2. The germline gives CDR1 SGHVS, CDR2 FQNEAQ. Trimming removed 3 bases from V and 3 bases from J; junction bases left unmatched: 1. This CDR3 contains 15 residues. The DNA for the CDR3 is TGTGCCAGCAGCTTGACTAGCGGGATCTACAATGAGCAGTTCTTC. Its protein is CASSLTSGIYNEQFF.

The sample holds a few counts of this clonotype. The chain joins TRBV28 to TRBJ1-6, with a tentative D call TRBD1 (5 bases). Trimming removed 4 bases from V and 10 bases from J, with 20 bases in between. The germline V gene encodes CDR1 MDHEN and CDR2 SYDVKM. The CDR3 is 16 amino acids. The CDR3 DNA reads TGTGCCAGCAGTTACCCCCGGGGACCCGGATGGTCACCCCTCCACTTT. It codes for CASSYPRGPGWSPLHF.

The chain joins TRBV28 to TRBJ2-3; D might be TRBD1 (5 bases). V was cut by 6 bases and J by 3 bases, with 7 bases left in between. The CDR3 contains 12 residues. Germline V gene data show CDR1 as MDHEN and CDR2 as SYDVKM. The CDR3 is CASSDRTDTQYF. CDR3 DNA sequence: TGTGCCAGCAGCGACAGAACAGATACGCAGTATTTT.

This chain joins TRBV19 and TRBJ2-5; D ambiguous. Germline-derived CDR1 and CDR2 are LNHDA and SQIVND (reference sequence). V lost 2 bases, J lost 3 bases, and 4 bases lay in between. The CDR3 runs 12 residues. CDR3 DNA: TGTGCCAGTAGTATAACAGAAGAGACCCAGTACTTC. It is translated as CASSITEETQYF.

The chain couples TRBV24-1 to TRBJ2-1; 7 bases fit TRBD2. Looked up from germline, CDR1 is KGHDR and CDR2 is SFDVKD. The CDR3 is 16 amino acids. The ends lost 4 bases at V and 1 base at J; junction bases unmatched: 6. For the CDR3, the DNA is TGTGCCACCAGTGACCGCGGGAGACGGTCCTACAATGAGCAGTTCTTC. Translating it yields CATSDRGRRSYNEQFF.

The J gene is TRBJ1-5, the V gene TRBV20-1, with TRBD1 identical over 10 bases. After removal of 5 bases from V and 9 bases from J, the junction contained 7 bases not matched to a gene. CDR1 DFQATT and CDR2 SNEGSKA come from the germline V gene (reference sequence). The CDR3 length is 13 residues. The CDR3 DNA reads as TGCAGTGCTTGGACAGGGGGGATTCTGCCCCAGCATTTT. It codes for CSAWTGGILPQHF.

The gene calls are TRBV4-3 and TRBJ2-6, with D perhaps matching TRBD1 (5 bases). The CDR3 is made up of 17 amino acids. Trimming pared 1 base from V and 0 bases from J, leaving 10 bases between. CDR1 is LGHNA and CDR2 is YSLEER in the germline V gene. The chain's CDR3 is CASSQVDSSSGANVLTF. In nucleotides, the CDR3 is TGCGCCAGCAGCCAAGTAGACAGTAGCTCTGGGGCCAACGTCCTGACTTTC.